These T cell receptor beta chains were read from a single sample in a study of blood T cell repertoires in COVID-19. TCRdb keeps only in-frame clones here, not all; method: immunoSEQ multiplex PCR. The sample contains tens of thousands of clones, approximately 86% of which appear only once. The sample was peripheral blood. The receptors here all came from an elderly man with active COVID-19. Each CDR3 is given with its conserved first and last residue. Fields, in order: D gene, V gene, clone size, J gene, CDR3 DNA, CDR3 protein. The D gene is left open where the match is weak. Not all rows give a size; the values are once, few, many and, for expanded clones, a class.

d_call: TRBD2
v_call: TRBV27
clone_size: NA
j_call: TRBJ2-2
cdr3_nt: TGTGCCAGCAGTTTATCCCTAGCGGGGTTTAACACCGGGGAGCTGTTTTTT
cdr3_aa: CASSLSLAGFNTGELFF

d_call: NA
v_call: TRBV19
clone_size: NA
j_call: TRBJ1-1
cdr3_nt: TGTGCCAGTAGCTCTACAGTGAACACTGAAGCTTTCTTT
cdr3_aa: CASSSTVNTEAFF

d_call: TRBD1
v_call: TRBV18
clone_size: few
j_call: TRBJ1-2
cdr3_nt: TGTGCCAGCTCACCCACCAATAGACAGGGGAACTATGGCTACACCTTC
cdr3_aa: CASSPTNRQGNYGYTF

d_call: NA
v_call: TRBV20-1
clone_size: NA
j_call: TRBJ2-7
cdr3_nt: TGCAGTGCTATAGGAGCCTACGAGCAGTACTTC
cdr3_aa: CSAIGAYEQYF

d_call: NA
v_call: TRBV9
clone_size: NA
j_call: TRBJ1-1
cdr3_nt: TGTGCCAGCAGCGTAGGAGGGTCCGTCACTGAAGCTTTCTTT
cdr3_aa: CASSVGGSVTEAFF

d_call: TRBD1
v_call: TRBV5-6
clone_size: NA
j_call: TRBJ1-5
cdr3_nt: TGTGCCAGCAGCTTCGGCGGACAGGGCTTCAATCAGCCCCAGCATTTT
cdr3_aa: CASSFGGQGFNQPQHF

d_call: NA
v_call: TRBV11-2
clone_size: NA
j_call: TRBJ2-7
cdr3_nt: TGTGCCAGCAGCCTCGGACAGCCTTTCTCCTACGAGCAGTACTTC
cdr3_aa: CASSLGQPFSYEQYF

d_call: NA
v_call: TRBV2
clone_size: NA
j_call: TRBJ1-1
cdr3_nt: TGTGCCAGCAGTGAAGCGCGGGGGACACCAAACACTGAAGCTTTCTTT
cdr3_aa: CASSEARGTPNTEAFF

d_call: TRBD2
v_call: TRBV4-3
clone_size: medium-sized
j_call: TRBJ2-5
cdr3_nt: TGCGCCAGCAGCCAAGATTGGGTTTCGCTAGCGGGAGGGTATGTGACCCAGTACTTC
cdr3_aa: CASSQDWVSLAGGYVTQYF

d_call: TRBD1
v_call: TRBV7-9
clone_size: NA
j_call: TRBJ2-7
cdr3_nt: TGTGCCAGCAGCTTAGAGGGACAGCCGTGGATGCAGTACTTC
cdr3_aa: CASSLEGQPWMQYF

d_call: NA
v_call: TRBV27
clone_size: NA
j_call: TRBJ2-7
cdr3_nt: TGTGCCAGCAGTTTTTCGGGGGTCTACGAGCAGTACTTC
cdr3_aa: CASSFSGVYEQYF

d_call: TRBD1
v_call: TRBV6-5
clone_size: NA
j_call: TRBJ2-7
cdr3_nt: TGTGCCAGCAGTACAGGGGGCTTATACGAGCAGTACTTC
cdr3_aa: CASSTGGLYEQYF

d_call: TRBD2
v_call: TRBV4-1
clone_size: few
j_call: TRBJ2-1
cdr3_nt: TGCGCCAGCAGCCAGTCTAGCGGTGACTACAATGAGCAGTTCTTC
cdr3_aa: CASSQSSGDYNEQFF

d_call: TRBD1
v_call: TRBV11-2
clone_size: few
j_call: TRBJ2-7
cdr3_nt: TGTGCCAGCAGCGCCCGACAGGGTCCCTACGAGCAGTACTTC
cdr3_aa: CASSARQGPYEQYF

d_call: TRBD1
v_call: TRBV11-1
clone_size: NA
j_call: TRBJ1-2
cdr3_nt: TGTGCCAGCAGCGCTGACAGGGAGGTTGTCTATGGCTACACCTTC
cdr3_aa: CASSADREVVYGYTF

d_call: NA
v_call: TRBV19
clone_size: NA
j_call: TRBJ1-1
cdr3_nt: TGTGCCAGTAGTATAAGCATGAACACTGAAGCTTTCTTT
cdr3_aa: CASSISMNTEAFF

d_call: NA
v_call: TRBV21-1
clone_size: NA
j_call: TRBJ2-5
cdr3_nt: TGTGCCAGCAGTAAGGGGCTCTTTGAAGAGACCCAGTACTTC
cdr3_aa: CASSKGLFEETQYF

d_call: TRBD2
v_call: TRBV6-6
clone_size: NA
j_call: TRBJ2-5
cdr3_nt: TGTGCCAGCACTGGACGGACTAGCGGCGAGACCCAGTACTTC
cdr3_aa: CASTGRTSGETQYF

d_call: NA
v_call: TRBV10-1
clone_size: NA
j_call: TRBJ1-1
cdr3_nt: TGCGCCAGCAGTGACCAGGACAGTGCGGATCTCTCTGAAGCTTTCTTT
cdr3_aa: CASSDQDSADLSEAFF

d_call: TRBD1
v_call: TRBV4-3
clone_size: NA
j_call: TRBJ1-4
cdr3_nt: TGCGCCAGCAGCCAAGCCCCGGGGACAGGGGGAGCGGGAGGGGAAAAACTGTTTTTT
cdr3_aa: CASSQAPGTGGAGGEKLFF

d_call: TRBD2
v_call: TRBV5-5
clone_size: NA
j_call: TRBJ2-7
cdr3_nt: TGTGCCAGCAGCCTGCGACTAGCGGGAGGGGACGAGCAGTACTTC
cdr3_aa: CASSLRLAGGDEQYF

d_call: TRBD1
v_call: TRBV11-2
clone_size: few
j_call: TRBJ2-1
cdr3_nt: TGTGCCAGCAGCTTAGAGGGACAGTCGCGCTCGAGGTTCTTC
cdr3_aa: CASSLEGQSRSRFF

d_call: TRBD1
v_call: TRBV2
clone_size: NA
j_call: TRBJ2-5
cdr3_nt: TGTGCCAGCAGGGGGACAGGGTCAGAGACCCAGTACTTC
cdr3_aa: CASRGTGSETQYF

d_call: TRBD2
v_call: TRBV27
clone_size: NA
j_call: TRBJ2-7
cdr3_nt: TGTGCCAGCAGTTGGACTAGCGGCTCCTACGAGCAGTACTTC
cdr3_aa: CASSWTSGSYEQYF

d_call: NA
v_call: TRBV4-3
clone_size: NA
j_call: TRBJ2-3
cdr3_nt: TGCGCCAGCAGCCAAGGGCGGTTCACAGATACGCAGTATTTT
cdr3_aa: CASSQGRFTDTQYF

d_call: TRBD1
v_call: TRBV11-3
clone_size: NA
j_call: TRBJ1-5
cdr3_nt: TGTGCCAGCAGCTTTTTGGAGGGGGCCCGCAATCAGCCCCAGCATTTT
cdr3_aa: CASSFLEGARNQPQHF

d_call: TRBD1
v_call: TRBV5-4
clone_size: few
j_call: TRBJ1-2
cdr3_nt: TGTGCCAGCAGCAAACCGGGACAGGGTGGGGTAGGTGGCTACACCTTC
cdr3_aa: CASSKPGQGGVGGYTF

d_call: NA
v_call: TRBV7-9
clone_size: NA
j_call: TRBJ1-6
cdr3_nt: TGTGCCAGCAGCCGAGACAGGTGGAATAATTCACCCCTCCACTTT
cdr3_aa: CASSRDRWNNSPLHF

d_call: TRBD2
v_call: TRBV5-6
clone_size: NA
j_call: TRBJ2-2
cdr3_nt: TGTGCCAGCAGCGCCCGGGGACTAGTAGGCACCGGGGAGCTGTTTTTT
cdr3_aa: CASSARGLVGTGELFF

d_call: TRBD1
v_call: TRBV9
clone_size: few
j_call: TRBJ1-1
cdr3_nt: TGTGCCAGCAGCCCTCAGGGGGGCGGCACTGAAGCTTTCTTT
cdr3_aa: CASSPQGGGTEAFF

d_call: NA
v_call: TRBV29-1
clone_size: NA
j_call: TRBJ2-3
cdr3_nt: TGCAGCGTTGGAGGGATGCGTACAGATACGCAGTATTTT
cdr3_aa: CSVGGMRTDTQYF